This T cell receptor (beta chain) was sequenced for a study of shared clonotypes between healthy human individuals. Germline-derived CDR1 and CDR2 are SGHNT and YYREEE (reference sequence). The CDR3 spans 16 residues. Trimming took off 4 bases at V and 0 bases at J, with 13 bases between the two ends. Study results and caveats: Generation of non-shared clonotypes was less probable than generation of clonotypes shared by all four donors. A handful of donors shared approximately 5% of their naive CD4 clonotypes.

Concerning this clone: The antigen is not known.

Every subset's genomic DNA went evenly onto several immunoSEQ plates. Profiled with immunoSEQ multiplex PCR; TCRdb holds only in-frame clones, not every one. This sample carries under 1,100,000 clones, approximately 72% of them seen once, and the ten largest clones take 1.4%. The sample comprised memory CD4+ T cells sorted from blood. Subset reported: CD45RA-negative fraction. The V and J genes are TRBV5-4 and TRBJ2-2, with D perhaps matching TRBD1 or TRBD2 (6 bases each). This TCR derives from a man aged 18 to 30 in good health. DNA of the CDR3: TGTGCCAGCAGCGCGGAGGGGGGACCGAACACCGGGGAGCTGTTTTTT. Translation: CASSAEGGPNTGELFF.